A selection of T cell receptor beta chains follows, all from one sample in a study of human T cells and chemical hapten exposure. MiXCR, applied by TCRdb to the RACE reads, yields one record per CDR3 protein. The sample has about 190,000 distinct CDR3 sequences; about 25% are singletons. Material: whole blood, obtained in connection with sensitization to the hapten diphenylcyclopropenone (DPC). These receptors were taken from a woman in her thirties or forties with alopecia areata. Some clones in this sample may be carry-over from other donors' samples. Both conserved end residues are part of each CDR3. D genes are given only for firm matches. Clone size, where shown, is once, few, many, or a class for clones that have expanded.

v_call: TRBV27
clone_size: once
d_call: .
j_call: TRBJ2-2
cdr3_aa: CASRAMSNTGELFF
cdr3_nt: TGTGCCAGCAGGGCAATGTCGAACACCGGGGAGCTGTTTTTT

v_call: TRBV11-1
clone_size: few
d_call: .
j_call: TRBJ2-7
cdr3_aa: CASRATGSYEQYF
cdr3_nt: TGTGCCAGCAGGGCAACAGGGTCCTACGAGCAGTACTTC

v_call: TRBV27
clone_size: few
d_call: .
j_call: TRBJ1-2
cdr3_aa: CASSLVGSSGYTF
cdr3_nt: TGTGCCAGCAGTTTAGTGGGGAGTAGTGGCTACACCTTC

v_call: TRBV20-1
clone_size: .
d_call: TRBD1
j_call: TRBJ1-5
cdr3_aa: CSAGRSDRGPNQPQHF
cdr3_nt: TGCAGTGCGGGACGGAGTGACAGGGGGCCCAATCAGCCCCAGCATTTT

v_call: TRBV18
clone_size: .
d_call: TRBD1
j_call: TRBJ1-1
cdr3_aa: CASSPRTGQDTEAFF
cdr3_nt: TGTGCCAGCTCACCTCGGACAGGGCAGGACACTGAAGCTTTCTTT

v_call: TRBV20-1
clone_size: .
d_call: TRBD2
j_call: TRBJ2-1
cdr3_aa: CSARARTSGANEQFF
cdr3_nt: TGCAGTGCTAGAGCCCGGACTAGCGGGGCCAATGAGCAGTTCTTC

v_call: TRBV9
clone_size: .
d_call: .
j_call: TRBJ2-3
cdr3_aa: CASSVEGQADTQYF
cdr3_nt: TGTGCCAGCAGCGTAGAAGGCCAGGCAGATACGCAGTATTTT

v_call: TRBV10-2
clone_size: .
d_call: .
j_call: TRBJ2-1
cdr3_aa: CASSPFGNEQFF
cdr3_nt: TGCGCCAGCAGCCCCTTCGGCAATGAGCAGTTCTTC

v_call: TRBV11-2
clone_size: few
d_call: TRBD2
j_call: TRBJ2-1
cdr3_aa: CASSWTAFSGRTYNEQFF
cdr3_nt: TGTGCCAGCAGCTGGACGGCCTTTAGCGGGAGGACTTACAATGAGCAGTTCTTC

v_call: TRBV27
clone_size: few
d_call: TRBD1
j_call: TRBJ2-1
cdr3_aa: CASSLQGVTYNEQFF
cdr3_nt: TGTGCCAGCAGTTTACAGGGGGTAACCTACAATGAGCAGTTCTTC

v_call: TRBV7-3
clone_size: .
d_call: TRBD1
j_call: TRBJ2-5
cdr3_aa: CASSRDRDETQYF
cdr3_nt: TGTGCCAGCAGCCGGGACAGGGATGAGACCCAGTACTTC

v_call: TRBV27
clone_size: .
d_call: .
j_call: TRBJ2-1
cdr3_aa: CASTVTQASYNEQFF
cdr3_nt: TGTGCCAGCACCGTTACACAAGCCTCCTACAATGAGCAGTTCTTC

v_call: TRBV6-5
clone_size: .
d_call: TRBD2
j_call: TRBJ2-1
cdr3_aa: CASRGTAGPYNEQFF
cdr3_nt: TGTGCCAGCAGGGGAACAGCGGGACCGTACAATGAGCAGTTCTTC

v_call: TRBV6-6
clone_size: .
d_call: .
j_call: TRBJ2-7
cdr3_aa: CASSYSRSEQYF
cdr3_nt: TGTGCCAGCAGTTACTCGAGGTCCGAGCAGTACTTC

v_call: TRBV6-5
clone_size: .
d_call: TRBD1
j_call: TRBJ1-4
cdr3_aa: CAGFRGRREKLFF
cdr3_nt: TGTGCCGGATTCAGGGGGCGCCGGGAAAAACTGTTTTTT

v_call: TRBV7-9
clone_size: .
d_call: .
j_call: TRBJ1-1
cdr3_aa: CASSADGVRTEAFF
cdr3_nt: TGTGCCAGCAGCGCAGACGGGGTACGCACTGAAGCTTTCTTT

v_call: TRBV6-5
clone_size: once
d_call: TRBD1
j_call: TRBJ1-6
cdr3_aa: CASSWDRDSPLHF
cdr3_nt: TGTGCCAGCAGTTGGGACAGGGATTCACCCCTCCACTTT

v_call: TRBV30
clone_size: many
d_call: TRBD1
j_call: TRBJ1-1
cdr3_aa: CAWSKGQGRDTEAFF
cdr3_nt: TGTGCCTGGAGCAAAGGACAGGGTCGGGACACTGAAGCTTTCTTT

v_call: TRBV20-1
clone_size: many
d_call: .
j_call: TRBJ2-3
cdr3_aa: CSARVGATRYHTQYF
cdr3_nt: TGCAGTGCTAGAGTTGGCGCGACCCGCTATCATACGCAGTATTTT

v_call: TRBV7-3
clone_size: .
d_call: TRBD2
j_call: TRBJ2-7
cdr3_aa: CASSSKTTSGGSWYEQYF
cdr3_nt: TGTGCCAGCAGCTCCAAGACAACTTCGGGCGGGAGTTGGTACGAGCAGTACTTC

v_call: TRBV27
clone_size: .
d_call: TRBD2
j_call: TRBJ2-1
cdr3_aa: CASSPWASGINDEQFF
cdr3_nt: TGTGCCAGCAGTCCATGGGCTAGCGGGATTAACGATGAGCAGTTCTTC

v_call: TRBV7-2
clone_size: .
d_call: .
j_call: TRBJ2-5
cdr3_aa: CASRERLEETQYF
cdr3_nt: TGTGCCAGCAGGGAGAGGTTGGAAGAGACCCAGTACTTC

v_call: TRBV7-2
clone_size: .
d_call: .
j_call: TRBJ2-3
cdr3_aa: CASSLGGLVTDTQYF
cdr3_nt: TGTGCCAGCAGCTTAGGGGGACTTGTCACAGATACGCAGTATTTT

v_call: TRBV7-2
clone_size: few
d_call: .
j_call: TRBJ1-2
cdr3_aa: CASSPKVTSPYGYTF
cdr3_nt: TGTGCCAGCAGCCCCAAGGTGACATCGCCCTATGGCTACACCTTC

v_call: TRBV18
clone_size: few
d_call: .
j_call: TRBJ1-1
cdr3_aa: CASSQRRDGEAFF
cdr3_nt: TGTGCCAGCTCACAAAGGAGGGACGGCGAAGCTTTCTTT

v_call: TRBV20-1
clone_size: .
d_call: .
j_call: TRBJ2-4
cdr3_aa: CSARSENIQYF
cdr3_nt: TGCAGTGCTAGATCTGAAAACATTCAGTACTTC

v_call: TRBV15
clone_size: .
d_call: .
j_call: TRBJ2-5
cdr3_aa: CATSRDPEETQYF
cdr3_nt: TGTGCCACCAGCAGGGACCCCGAGGAGACCCAGTACTTC

v_call: TRBV7-2
clone_size: few
d_call: TRBD2
j_call: TRBJ2-3
cdr3_aa: CASSSSGRVDTQYF
cdr3_nt: TGTGCCAGCAGCTCTAGCGGGAGGGTGGATACGCAGTATTTT

v_call: TRBV7-8
clone_size: few
d_call: TRBD1
j_call: TRBJ1-1
cdr3_aa: CASSQIQGAGTEAFF
cdr3_nt: TGTGCCAGCAGCCAGATACAGGGGGCTGGCACTGAAGCTTTCTTT

v_call: TRBV29-1
clone_size: .
d_call: .
j_call: TRBJ2-3
cdr3_aa: CSVTGLLTDTQYF
cdr3_nt: TGCAGCGTCACGGGACTGCTTACAGATACGCAGTATTTT

v_call: TRBV10-3
clone_size: few
d_call: .
j_call: TRBJ2-5
cdr3_aa: CAISALVGRQETQYF
cdr3_nt: TGTGCCATCAGTGCACTAGTCGGCCGGCAAGAGACCCAGTACTTC

v_call: TRBV7-2
clone_size: few
d_call: TRBD2
j_call: TRBJ2-3
cdr3_aa: CASSLLAGGGGNTDTQYF
cdr3_nt: TGTGCCAGCAGCTTACTAGCGGGAGGCGGAGGGAACACAGATACGCAGTATTTT

v_call: TRBV28
clone_size: few
d_call: .
j_call: TRBJ1-5
cdr3_aa: CASSRSSGAANQPQHF
cdr3_nt: TGTGCCAGCAGTCGATCGTCGGGGGCAGCCAATCAGCCCCAGCATTTT

v_call: TRBV19
clone_size: .
d_call: .
j_call: TRBJ2-2
cdr3_aa: CASSIQQLNTGELFF
cdr3_nt: TGTGCCAGTAGTATCCAACAGTTGAACACCGGGGAGCTGTTTTTT

v_call: TRBV5-1
clone_size: few
d_call: .
j_call: TRBJ2-7
cdr3_aa: CASSLVATNLFGSYEQYF
cdr3_nt: TGCGCCAGCAGCTTGGTGGCCACGAACTTGTTCGGTTCCTACGAGCAGTACTTC

v_call: TRBV29-1
clone_size: .
d_call: TRBD1
j_call: TRBJ2-7
cdr3_aa: CSVRTGTGSREQYF
cdr3_nt: TGCAGCGTCAGGACCGGGACAGGTTCTAGAGAGCAGTACTTC

v_call: TRBV4-2
clone_size: few
d_call: .
j_call: TRBJ2-7
cdr3_aa: CASSQDMGASSYEQYF
cdr3_nt: TGTGCCAGCAGCCAAGATATGGGCGCCAGCTCCTACGAGCAGTACTTC

v_call: TRBV20-1
clone_size: few
d_call: TRBD2
j_call: TRBJ2-3
cdr3_aa: CSATRGTSISDTQYF
cdr3_nt: TGCAGTGCCACCCGGGGGACTAGCATTTCCGATACGCAGTATTTT

v_call: TRBV24-1
clone_size: .
d_call: .
j_call: TRBJ2-1
cdr3_aa: CATSGLRDSPLVF
cdr3_nt: TGTGCCACCAGTGGTCTCCGCGACAGTCCCTTGGTCTTC

v_call: TRBV7-9
clone_size: .
d_call: .
j_call: TRBJ2-5
cdr3_aa: CASSFFSGQETQYF
cdr3_nt: TGTGCCAGCAGCTTCTTTAGCGGCCAAGAGACCCAGTACTTC

v_call: TRBV12-3/TRBV12-4
clone_size: few
d_call: TRBD1
j_call: TRBJ1-2
cdr3_aa: CASSPGTENYGYTF
cdr3_nt: TGTGCCAGCAGTCCCGGGACAGAGAACTATGGCTACACCTTC

v_call: TRBV29-1
clone_size: .
d_call: TRBD2
j_call: TRBJ2-7
cdr3_aa: CSVEQGTSGFEQYF
cdr3_nt: TGCAGCGTTGAGCAAGGGACTAGCGGATTCGAGCAGTACTTC

v_call: TRBV29-1
clone_size: few
d_call: TRBD1
j_call: TRBJ2-7
cdr3_aa: CSVGQGSLEQYF
cdr3_nt: TGCAGCGTGGGACAGGGCTCTCTCGAGCAGTACTTC

v_call: TRBV20-1
clone_size: many
d_call: TRBD1
j_call: TRBJ1-5
cdr3_aa: CSAMTGVWSNQPQHF
cdr3_nt: TGCAGTGCTATGACAGGGGTATGGAGCAATCAGCCCCAGCATTTT

v_call: TRBV29-1
clone_size: many
d_call: .
j_call: TRBJ1-1
cdr3_aa: CSVGGMNTEAFF
cdr3_nt: TGCAGCGTTGGGGGAATGAACACTGAAGCTTTCTTT

v_call: TRBV18
clone_size: many
d_call: .
j_call: TRBJ2-3
cdr3_aa: CASSPMALTDTQYF
cdr3_nt: TGTGCCAGCTCACCAATGGCTCTAACAGATACGCAGTATTTT

v_call: TRBV18
clone_size: .
d_call: .
j_call: TRBJ2-7
cdr3_aa: CASSPGGTAYEQYF
cdr3_nt: TGTGCCAGCTCACCTGGCGGGACAGCCTACGAGCAGTACTTC

v_call: TRBV9
clone_size: .
d_call: TRBD2
j_call: TRBJ2-1
cdr3_aa: CASSVGQAGYNEQFF
cdr3_nt: TGTGCCAGCAGCGTAGGTCAAGCGGGATACAATGAGCAGTTCTTC